This paragraph covers one T cell receptor (beta chain) sequence. This sample is part of a study of shared T cell receptors in the human thymus. Method: immunoSEQ multiplex PCR; TCRdb's copy keeps in-frame clones and lacks some. The sample carries hundreds of thousands of clones, approximately 85% recorded once. The CDR3 length is 15 residues. Per the germline V gene, CDR1 is MNHEY and CDR2 is SMNVEV (reference sequence). J was trimmed by 0 bases and V by 6 bases; bases with no gene match: 6. These data were likewise used in another study, on human thymus T cells.

The sequence derives from a girl in the first two years of life with a congenital heart defect. The chain is built from TRBV27 and TRBJ1-1; 8 bases line up with TRBD1. The specimen was thymocytes. Here the CDR3 DNA reads TGTGCCAGCAGGCGACAGGGGCGCATGAACACTGAAGCTTTCTTT. Protein sequence: CASRRQGRMNTEAFF.